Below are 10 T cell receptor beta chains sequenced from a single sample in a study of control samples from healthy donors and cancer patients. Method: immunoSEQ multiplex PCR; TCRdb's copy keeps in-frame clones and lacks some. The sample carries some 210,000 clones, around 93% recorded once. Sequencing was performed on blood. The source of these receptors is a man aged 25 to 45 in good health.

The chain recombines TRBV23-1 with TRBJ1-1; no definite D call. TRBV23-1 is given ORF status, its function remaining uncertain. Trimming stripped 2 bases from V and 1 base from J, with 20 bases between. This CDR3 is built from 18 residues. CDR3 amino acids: CASSQPNLVESQNTEAFF. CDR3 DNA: TGCGCCAGCAGTCAACCTAACCTCGTCGAAAGCCAGAACACTGAAGCTTTCTTT.

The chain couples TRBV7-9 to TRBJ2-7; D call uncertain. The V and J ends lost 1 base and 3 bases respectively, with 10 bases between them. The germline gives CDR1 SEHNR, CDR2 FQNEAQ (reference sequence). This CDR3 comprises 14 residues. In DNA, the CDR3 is TGTGCCAGCAGCTTAGTCGATAGAGACTACGAGCAGTACTTC. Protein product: CASSLVDRDYEQYF.

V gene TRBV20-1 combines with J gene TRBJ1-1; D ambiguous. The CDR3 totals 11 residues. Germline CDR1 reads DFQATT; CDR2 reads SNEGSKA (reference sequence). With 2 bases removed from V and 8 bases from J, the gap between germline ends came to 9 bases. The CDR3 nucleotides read TGCAGTGCTAGATCCCATCCGGAAGCTTTCTTT. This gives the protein CSARSHPEAFF.

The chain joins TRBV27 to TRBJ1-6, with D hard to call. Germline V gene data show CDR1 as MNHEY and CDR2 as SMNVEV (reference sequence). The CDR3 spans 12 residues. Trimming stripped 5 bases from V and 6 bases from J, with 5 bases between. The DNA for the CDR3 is TGTGCCAGCAGTCCCCTTAATTCACCCCTCCACTTT. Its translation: CASSPLNSPLHF.

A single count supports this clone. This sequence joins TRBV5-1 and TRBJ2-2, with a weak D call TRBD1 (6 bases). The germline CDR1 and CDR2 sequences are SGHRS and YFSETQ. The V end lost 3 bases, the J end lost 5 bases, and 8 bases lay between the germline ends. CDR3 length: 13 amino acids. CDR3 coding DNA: TGCGCCAGCAGCTACAGGGAAACCGGGGAGCTGTTTTTT. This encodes CASSYRETGELFF.

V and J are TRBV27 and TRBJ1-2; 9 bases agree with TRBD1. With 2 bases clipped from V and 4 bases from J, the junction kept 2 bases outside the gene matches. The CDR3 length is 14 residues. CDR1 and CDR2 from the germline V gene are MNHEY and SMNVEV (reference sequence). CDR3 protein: CASSLRTGAYGYTF. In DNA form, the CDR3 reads TGTGCCAGCAGTTTAAGGACAGGGGCCTATGGCTACACCTTC.

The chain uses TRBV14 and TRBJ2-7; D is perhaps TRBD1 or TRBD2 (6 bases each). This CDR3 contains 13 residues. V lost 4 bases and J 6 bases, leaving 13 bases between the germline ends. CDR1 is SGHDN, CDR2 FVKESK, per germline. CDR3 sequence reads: CASSPWGASEQYF. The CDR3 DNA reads TGTGCCAGCAGCCCGTGGGGGGCGAGCGAGCAGTACTTC.

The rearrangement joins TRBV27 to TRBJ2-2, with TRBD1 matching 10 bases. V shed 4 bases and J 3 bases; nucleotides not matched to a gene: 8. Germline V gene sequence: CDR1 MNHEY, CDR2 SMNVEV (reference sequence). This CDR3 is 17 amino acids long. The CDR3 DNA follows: TGTGCCAGCAGTTCGACCTCCGGGACAGGGGACACCGGGGAGCTGTTTTTT. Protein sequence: CASSSTSGTGDTGELFF.

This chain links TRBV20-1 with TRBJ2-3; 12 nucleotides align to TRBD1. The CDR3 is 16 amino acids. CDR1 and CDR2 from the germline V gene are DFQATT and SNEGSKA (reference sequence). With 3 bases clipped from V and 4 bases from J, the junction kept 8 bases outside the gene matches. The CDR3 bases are TGCAGTGCTAGTGGCGGGGGGACAGGGGGCCCAGATACGCAGTATTTT. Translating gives CSASGGGTGGPDTQYF.

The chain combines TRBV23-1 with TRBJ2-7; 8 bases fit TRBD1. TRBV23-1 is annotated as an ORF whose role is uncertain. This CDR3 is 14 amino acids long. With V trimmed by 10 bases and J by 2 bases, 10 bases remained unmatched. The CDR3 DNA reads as TGCGCCATTCATCCGGGACAGGCACCCTACGAGCAGTACTTC. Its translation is CAIHPGQAPYEQYF.